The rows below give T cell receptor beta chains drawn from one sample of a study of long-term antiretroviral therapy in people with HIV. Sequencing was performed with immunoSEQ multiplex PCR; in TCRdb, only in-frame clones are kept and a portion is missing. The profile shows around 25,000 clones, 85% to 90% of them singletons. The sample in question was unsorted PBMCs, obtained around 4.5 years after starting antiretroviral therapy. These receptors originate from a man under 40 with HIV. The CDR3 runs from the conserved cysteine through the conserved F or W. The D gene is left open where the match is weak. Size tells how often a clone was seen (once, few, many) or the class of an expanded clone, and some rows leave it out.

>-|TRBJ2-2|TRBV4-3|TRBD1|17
TGCGCCAGCAGCCAAGGACAGGGGTATAGTAGTAACGGGGAGCTGTTTTTT
CASSQGQGYSSNGELFF
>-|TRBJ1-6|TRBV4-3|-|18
TGCGCCAGCAGCCAAGATTCGGCGGCTAGCTCCTATAATTCACCCCTCCACTTT
CASSQDSAASSYNSPLHF
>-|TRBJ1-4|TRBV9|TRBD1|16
TGTGCCAGCAGCGTATTCAGGGGGCAGACTAATGAAAAACTGTTTTTT
CASSVFRGQTNEKLFF
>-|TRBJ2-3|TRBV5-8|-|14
TGTGCCAGCAGCTTGGCACTAGCAACAGATACGCAGTATTTT
CASSLALATDTQYF
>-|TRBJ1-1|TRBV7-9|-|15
TGTGCCAGCAGCTTCGACAGGCGGGGGTACACTGAAGCTTTCTTT
CASSFDRRGYTEAFF
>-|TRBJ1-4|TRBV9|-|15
TGTGCCAGCAGCCCACGGGTCCTTCGGGGCGAAAAACTGTTTTTT
CASSPRVLRGEKLFF
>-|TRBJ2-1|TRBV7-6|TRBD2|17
TGTGCCAGCAGCTTAGGTTTGCGGGGGGGCGTTAATAATGAGCAGTTCTTC
CASSLGLRGGVNNEQFF
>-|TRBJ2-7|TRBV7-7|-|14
TGTGCTAGCACCAACCCGGGTTTAGACGGCGAGCAGTACTTC
CASTNPGLDGEQYF
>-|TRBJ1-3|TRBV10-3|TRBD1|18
TGTGCCATCTCGAGACTCAGGGGGGACACGAGGTCTGGAAACACCATATATTTT
CAISRLRGDTRSGNTIYF
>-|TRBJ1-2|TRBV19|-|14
TGTGCCAGTACCGACAGTGGATCCTACTATGGCTACACCTTC
CASTDSGSYYGYTF
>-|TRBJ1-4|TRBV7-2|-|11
TGTGCCAGCAGCCCGGGTGAAAAACTGTTTTTT
CASSPGEKLFF
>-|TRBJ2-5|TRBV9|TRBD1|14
TGTGCCAGCAGCGCCCGGGACAGTGAAGAGACCCAGTACTTC
CASSARDSEETQYF
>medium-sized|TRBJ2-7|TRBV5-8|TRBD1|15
TGTGCCAGCAGCTTGGGGGGACAGGGGTCCTACGAGCAGTACTTC
CASSLGGQGSYEQYF
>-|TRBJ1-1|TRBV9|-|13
TGTGCCAGCAGCCCTACGTCTGGCACTGAAGCTTTCTTT
CASSPTSGTEAFF
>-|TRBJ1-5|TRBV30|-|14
TGTGCCTGGAGTGTACGGCAGGGGAATCAGCCCCAGCATTTT
CAWSVRQGNQPQHF
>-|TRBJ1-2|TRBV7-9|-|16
TGTGCCAGCAGCCCCCGACTGGACCTCCGGGACTATGGCTACACCTTC
CASSPRLDLRDYGYTF
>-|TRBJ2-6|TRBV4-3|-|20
TGCGCCAGCAGCCAAGATCGGGCGGACAGATTGTTCTCTGGGGCCAACGTCCTGACTTTC
CASSQDRADRLFSGANVLTF
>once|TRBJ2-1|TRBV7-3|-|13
TGTGCCAGCAGCCTAGCCCGGGACTCCGAGCAGTTCTTC
CASSLARDSEQFF
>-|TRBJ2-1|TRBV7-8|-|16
TGTGCCAGCAGCTTAAGAAGGGGTCTAGAGGCCAATGAGCAGTTCTTC
CASSLRRGLEANEQFF
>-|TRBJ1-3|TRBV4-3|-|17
TGCGCCAGCAGCCAAGTGCCCCTAGTTTCAATTGGAAACACCATATATTTT
CASSQVPLVSIGNTIYF
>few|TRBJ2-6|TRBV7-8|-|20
TGTGCCAGCAGCACAACGAACAGGGATCCTTCGGTTTGGGGGGCCAACGTCCTGACTTTC
CASSTTNRDPSVWGANVLTF
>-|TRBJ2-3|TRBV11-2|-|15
TGTGCCAGCAGCTTAACCGGGACACCAACAGATACGCAGTATTTT
CASSLTGTPTDTQYF
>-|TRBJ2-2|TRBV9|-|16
TGTGCCAGCAGCGCTACCCGGAACTACAACACCGGGGAGCTGTTTTTT
CASSATRNYNTGELFF
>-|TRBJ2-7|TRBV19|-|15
TGTGCCAGTTCAGAAACCGCCGGACGGATCTACGAGCAGTACTTC
CASSETAGRIYEQYF
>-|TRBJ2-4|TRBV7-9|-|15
TGTGCCAGCAGCCTCCCGGGACTAGCCAAAAACATTCAGTACTTC
CASSLPGLAKNIQYF
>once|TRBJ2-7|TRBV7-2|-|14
TGTGCCAGCAGCTGGACAGTCGGGTCCTACGAGCAGTACTTC
CASSWTVGSYEQYF
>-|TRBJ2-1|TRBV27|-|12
TGTGCCAGCAGGTCCCTTGGCAATGAGCAGTTCTTC
CASRSLGNEQFF
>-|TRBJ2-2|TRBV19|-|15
TGTGCCAGTAGCAAAGGTCTGGGCTACACCGGGGAGCTGTTTTTT
CASSKGLGYTGELFF
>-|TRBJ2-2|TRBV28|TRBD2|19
TGTGCCAGCAGTTTAGGGGGGCTAGCGGGGGCCGCGAACACCGGGGAGCTGTTTTTT
CASSLGGLAGAANTGELFF
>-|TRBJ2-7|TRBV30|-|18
TGTGCCTGGAGTGGGCTCGGACCCTACAGATCCTCCTCCTACGAGCAGTACTTC
CAWSGLGPYRSSSYEQYF
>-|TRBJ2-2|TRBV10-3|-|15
TGTGCCATCAGTCACGGGGCTCTTGGACTCGGGGAGCTGTTTTTT
CAISHGALGLGELFF
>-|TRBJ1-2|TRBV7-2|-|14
TGTGCCAGCAGCTCGGGGACCGCAGTCTATGGCTACACCTTC
CASSSGTAVYGYTF
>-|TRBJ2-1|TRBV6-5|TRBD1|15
TGTGCCAGCAGCTTGACAGGGCCTTCCTACAATGAGCAGTTCTTC
CASSLTGPSYNEQFF
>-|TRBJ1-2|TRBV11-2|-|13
TGTGCCAGCAGCTTCGGGGCTAAGGATGGCTACACCTTC
CASSFGAKDGYTF
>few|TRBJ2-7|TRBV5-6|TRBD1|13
TGTGCTAGCACCGGGACAGGGCTCTACGAGCAGTACTTC
CASTGTGLYEQYF
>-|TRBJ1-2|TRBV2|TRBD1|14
TGTGCCAGCAGCTGGGACAGGGACAACTATGGCTACACCTTC
CASSWDRDNYGYTF
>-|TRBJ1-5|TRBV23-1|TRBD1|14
TGCGCCAGCAGCCCGGACAGGGGCAATCAGCCCCAGCATTTT
CASSPDRGNQPQHF
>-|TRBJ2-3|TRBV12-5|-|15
TGTGCTAGTGGTTTGTTTCAGGGACACACAGATACGCAGTATTTT
CASGLFQGHTDTQYF
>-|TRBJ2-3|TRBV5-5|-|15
TGTGCCAGCAGCCGAGGTCAGGGCAGCACAGATACGCAGTATTTT
CASSRGQGSTDTQYF
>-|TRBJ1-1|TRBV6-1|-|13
TGTGCCAGCAGTGGCAGGGTCGTCACTGAAGCTTTCTTT
CASSGRVVTEAFF
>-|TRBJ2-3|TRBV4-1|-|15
TGCGCCAGCAGCCGCTCCAGAAGAGACACAGATACGCAGTATTTT
CASSRSRRDTDTQYF
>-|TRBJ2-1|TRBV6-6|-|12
TGTGCCAGCTCCCTGGCGGAAAATGAGCAGTTCTTC
CASSLAENEQFF